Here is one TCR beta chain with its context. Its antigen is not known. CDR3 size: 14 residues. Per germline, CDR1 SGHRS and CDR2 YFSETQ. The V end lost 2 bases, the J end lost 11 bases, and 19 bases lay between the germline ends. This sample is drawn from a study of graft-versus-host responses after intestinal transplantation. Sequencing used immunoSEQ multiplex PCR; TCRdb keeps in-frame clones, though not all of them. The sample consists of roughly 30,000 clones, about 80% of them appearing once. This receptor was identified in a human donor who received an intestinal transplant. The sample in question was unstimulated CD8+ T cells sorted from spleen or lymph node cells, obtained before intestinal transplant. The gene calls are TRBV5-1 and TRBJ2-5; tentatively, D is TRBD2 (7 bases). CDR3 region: CASSLDKGGGEQYF. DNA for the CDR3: TGCGCCAGCAGCTTAGATAAGGGGGGAGGGGAGCAGTACTTC.